This T cell receptor (beta chain) emerged from a study of human T cells and chemical hapten exposure. CDR1 is MNHNY, CDR2 SVGAGI, per germline (reference sequence). V lost 2 bases, J lost 8 bases, and 12 bases lay in between. The CDR3 extends over 13 amino acids. Time point noted: pre-sensitization, week 0. Treatment: therapeutic diphenylcyclopropenone sensitization with weekly scalp DPC. From the RACE reads, TCRdb called clonotypes with MiXCR, one entry per CDR3 protein. The sample shows about 59,000 distinct CDR3 sequences, approximately 10% of them seen only once. This TCR came from a woman between 40 and 55 years old with alopecia areata. Some clones in this sample may be carry-over from other donors' samples. The J gene is TRBJ1-2, the V gene TRBV6-6, with D unclear. Sequenced here: whole blood, sampled in connection with sensitization to the hapten diphenylcyclopropenone (DPC). Here the CDR3 DNA reads TGTGCCAGCAGTTACGACCCAGCTTGGGGCTACACCTTC. It codes for CASSYDPAWGYTF.